A selection of T cell receptor beta chains follows, all from one sample in a study of T cell responses to AZD1222 COVID-19 vaccine. Data came from immunoSEQ multiplex PCR; TCRdb stores just in-frame clones and leaves some out. In the table there are 65,000 to 85,000 clones, more than 70% of which are singletons. This specimen consisted of peripheral blood, obtained on day 0 of AZD1222 vaccination. These receptor sequences come from an adult in good health. Each CDR3 is given with its conserved first and last residue. Fields, in order: D gene, V gene, clone size, J gene, CDR3 DNA, CDR3 protein. The D gene is left open where the match is weak. A row's size may be missing; if present it is once, few, many or a size class.

D gene: TRBD1; V gene: TRBV28; clone size: .; J gene: TRBJ2-6; CDR3 DNA: TGTGCCGCGGCGTCGACAGGGGGCAGTGGGGCCAACGTCCTGACTTTC; CDR3 protein: CAAASTGGSGANVLTF
D gene: .; V gene: TRBV3-1/TRBV3-2; clone size: .; J gene: TRBJ2-5; CDR3 DNA: TGTGCCAGCAGCCAAGGGGGGCTACGGACCCAGTACTTC; CDR3 protein: CASSQGGLRTQYF
D gene: TRBD2; V gene: TRBV5-1; clone size: .; J gene: TRBJ2-5; CDR3 DNA: TGCGCCAGCAGCCCGGGTCTAGCGGTGGGGGAGACCCAGTACTTC; CDR3 protein: CASSPGLAVGETQYF
D gene: TRBD2; V gene: TRBV5-1; clone size: .; J gene: TRBJ2-1; CDR3 DNA: TGCGCCAGCAGCTTGGACGGCGGGAGTACCTACAATGAGCAGTTCTTC; CDR3 protein: CASSLDGGSTYNEQFF
D gene: .; V gene: TRBV3-1/TRBV3-2; clone size: .; J gene: TRBJ2-7; CDR3 DNA: TGTGCCAGCAGCCAAGCGGGCAGTTCCTACGAGCAGTACTTC; CDR3 protein: CASSQAGSSYEQYF
D gene: TRBD2; V gene: TRBV6-2/TRBV6-3; clone size: .; J gene: TRBJ2-3; CDR3 DNA: TGTGCCAGCAGTTACAGGAGCGGTGGCGGGAGGGGAACAGATACGCAGTATTTT; CDR3 protein: CASSYRSGGGRGTDTQYF
D gene: .; V gene: TRBV6-5; clone size: .; J gene: TRBJ2-7; CDR3 DNA: TGTGCCAGCACTTTCAACAGGGCGGGAGACGAGCAGTACTTC; CDR3 protein: CASTFNRAGDEQYF
D gene: TRBD1; V gene: TRBV27; clone size: .; J gene: TRBJ1-5; CDR3 DNA: TGTGCCAGCAGTTGGACAGGTAGCAATCAGCCCCAGCATTTT; CDR3 protein: CASSWTGSNQPQHF
D gene: .; V gene: TRBV12-5; clone size: .; J gene: TRBJ1-6; CDR3 DNA: TGTGCTAGTGGTTTGGTAGTCGGCCCTTGGGATATAGGGTTGACCCTCCACTTT; CDR3 protein: CASGLVVGPWDIGLTLHF
D gene: TRBD1; V gene: TRBV23-1; clone size: .; J gene: TRBJ1-5; CDR3 DNA: TGCGCCAGCAGGGAAGGACAGGTTGGCAATCAGCCCCAGCATTTT; CDR3 protein: CASREGQVGNQPQHF
D gene: TRBD1; V gene: TRBV6-5; clone size: .; J gene: TRBJ2-7; CDR3 DNA: TGTGCCAGCAGTTACCAGGGGGCGAGCTCCTACGAGCAGTACTTC; CDR3 protein: CASSYQGASSYEQYF
D gene: TRBD1; V gene: TRBV28; clone size: .; J gene: TRBJ2-2; CDR3 DNA: TGTGCCAGCTATATGGGGACAGGGAACACCGGGGAGCTGTTTTTT; CDR3 protein: CASYMGTGNTGELFF
D gene: TRBD2; V gene: TRBV7-9; clone size: .; J gene: TRBJ2-2; CDR3 DNA: TGTGCCAGCAGCTTAGAGGCGGGGGATGGGGAGCTGTTTTTT; CDR3 protein: CASSLEAGDGELFF
D gene: .; V gene: TRBV10-2; clone size: few; J gene: TRBJ2-2; CDR3 DNA: TGCGCCAGCACCAGGGAACCCACCACCGGGGAGCTGTTTTTT; CDR3 protein: CASTREPTTGELFF
D gene: TRBD2; V gene: TRBV28; clone size: .; J gene: TRBJ2-3; CDR3 DNA: TGTGCCAGCAGTAATCGTCCCGGGACTAGCGGGGGGGCCCCAGATACGCAGTATTTT; CDR3 protein: CASSNRPGTSGGAPDTQYF
D gene: .; V gene: TRBV5-6; clone size: .; J gene: TRBJ1-6; CDR3 DNA: TGTGCCAGCAGCTTGGGCAATCCACCCCTCCACTTT; CDR3 protein: CASSLGNPPLHF
D gene: .; V gene: TRBV9; clone size: .; J gene: TRBJ2-5; CDR3 DNA: TGTGCCAGCAGCGTAGGGGTGGGACAAGAGACCCAGTACTTC; CDR3 protein: CASSVGVGQETQYF
D gene: .; V gene: TRBV6-5; clone size: .; J gene: TRBJ2-2; CDR3 DNA: TGTGCCAGCAGTCCACAGGGCCCCGGGGAGCTGTTTTTT; CDR3 protein: CASSPQGPGELFF
D gene: .; V gene: TRBV19; clone size: .; J gene: TRBJ2-6; CDR3 DNA: TGTGCCAGTAGTATTGAGGGGTCCTCTGGGGCCAACGTCCTGACTTTC; CDR3 protein: CASSIEGSSGANVLTF
D gene: TRBD1; V gene: TRBV10-3; clone size: .; J gene: TRBJ2-7; CDR3 DNA: TGTGCCATCAGTGCGTCGGACAGGGGGCTGTACGAGCAGTACTTC; CDR3 protein: CAISASDRGLYEQYF
D gene: TRBD2; V gene: TRBV5-1; clone size: .; J gene: TRBJ2-5; CDR3 DNA: TGCGCCAGCAGCTTCGGGGCTAGCGGGAGTAAGGAGACCCAGTACTTC; CDR3 protein: CASSFGASGSKETQYF
D gene: .; V gene: TRBV27; clone size: medium-sized; J gene: TRBJ2-5; CDR3 DNA: TGTGCCAGCAGTTCTCAAGAGACCCAGTACTTC; CDR3 protein: CASSSQETQYF
D gene: .; V gene: TRBV3-1/TRBV3-2; clone size: .; J gene: TRBJ1-2; CDR3 DNA: TGTGCCAGCAGCCTTGACGGTGGCTACACCTTC; CDR3 protein: CASSLDGGYTF
D gene: .; V gene: TRBV11-2; clone size: once; J gene: TRBJ2-5; CDR3 DNA: TGTGCCAGCAGCCCCAATCCTGACAGTCAAGAGACCCAGTACTTC; CDR3 protein: CASSPNPDSQETQYF
D gene: .; V gene: TRBV6-1; clone size: .; J gene: TRBJ1-4; CDR3 DNA: TGTGCCAGCAGTGAAGGGGGCTCTAATGAAAAACTGTTTTTT; CDR3 protein: CASSEGGSNEKLFF
D gene: TRBD1; V gene: TRBV2; clone size: .; J gene: TRBJ1-5; CDR3 DNA: TGTGCCAGCAGTTTACAGGGGGGAAACCAGCCCCAGCATTTT; CDR3 protein: CASSLQGGNQPQHF
D gene: .; V gene: TRBV3-1/TRBV3-2; clone size: .; J gene: TRBJ1-1; CDR3 DNA: TGTGCCAGCAGCCCCCTTATGGGGAGGGAGGCTTTCTTT; CDR3 protein: CASSPLMGREAFF
D gene: .; V gene: TRBV10-3; clone size: .; J gene: TRBJ1-1; CDR3 DNA: TGTGCCATCAAGGGATTCGGGGAAGGGGACACTGAAGCTTTCTTT; CDR3 protein: CAIKGFGEGDTEAFF
D gene: .; V gene: TRBV28; clone size: .; J gene: TRBJ1-1; CDR3 DNA: TGTGCCAGCAGTACGAACACTGAAGCTTTCTTT; CDR3 protein: CASSTNTEAFF
D gene: TRBD1; V gene: TRBV12-3/TRBV12-4; clone size: .; J gene: TRBJ1-2; CDR3 DNA: TGTGCCAGCAGCCGCCGGGACAGGGATGGCTACACCTTC; CDR3 protein: CASSRRDRDGYTF
D gene: .; V gene: TRBV11-2; clone size: .; J gene: TRBJ1-6; CDR3 DNA: TGTGCCAGCAGCTTAGAAGGGTCACCCCTCCACTTT; CDR3 protein: CASSLEGSPLHF
D gene: TRBD1; V gene: TRBV4-1; clone size: .; J gene: TRBJ1-5; CDR3 DNA: TGCGCCAGCAGCCAAGATTCCCCAGGGGGCAGAAATCAGCCCCAGCATTTT; CDR3 protein: CASSQDSPGGRNQPQHF